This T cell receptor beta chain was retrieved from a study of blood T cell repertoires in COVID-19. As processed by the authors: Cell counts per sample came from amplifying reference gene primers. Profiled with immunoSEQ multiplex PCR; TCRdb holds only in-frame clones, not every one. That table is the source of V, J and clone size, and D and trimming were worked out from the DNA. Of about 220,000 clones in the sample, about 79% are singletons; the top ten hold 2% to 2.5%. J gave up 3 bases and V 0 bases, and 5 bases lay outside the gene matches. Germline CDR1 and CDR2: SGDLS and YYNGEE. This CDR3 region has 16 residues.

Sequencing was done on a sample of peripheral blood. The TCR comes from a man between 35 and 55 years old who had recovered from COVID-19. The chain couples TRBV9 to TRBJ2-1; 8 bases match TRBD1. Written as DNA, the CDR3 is TGTGCCAGCAGCGTAGGGGCAGGGGGCAACTACAATGAGCAGTTCTTC. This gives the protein CASSVGAGGNYNEQFF.